These 2 T cell receptor beta chains originate from one sample sequenced in a study of technical replicates of blood from a handful of donors. Here immunoSEQ multiplex PCR was the method, and the copy in TCRdb shows in-frame clones only, minus some. The table has tens of thousands of clones, about 94% seen once. Sequencing input: T cells isolated from PBMCs. The receptors come from a human donor in good health.

This chain joins TRBV4-3 and TRBJ2-3; TRBD2 matches at 9 bases. The CDR3 is 16 residues long. Germline CDR1 is LGHNA and CDR2 is YSLEER. J was trimmed by 5 bases and V by 0 bases; bases with no gene match: 6. The CDR3 sequence is CASSQEGLAGRDTQYF. CDR3 sequence (DNA): TGCGCCAGCAGCCAAGAAGGGCTAGCGGGACGAGATACGCAGTATTTT.

This chain links TRBV7-2 with TRBJ2-7; no clear D gene. This CDR3 comprises 14 residues. From germline, CDR1 is SGHTA and CDR2 FQGNSA. V lost 1 base to trimming and J lost 0 bases, with 7 bases between them. CDR3 sequence: CASSLVVSSYEQYF. The CDR3 nucleotides are TGTGCCAGCAGCTTAGTCGTGAGCTCCTACGAGCAGTACTTC.